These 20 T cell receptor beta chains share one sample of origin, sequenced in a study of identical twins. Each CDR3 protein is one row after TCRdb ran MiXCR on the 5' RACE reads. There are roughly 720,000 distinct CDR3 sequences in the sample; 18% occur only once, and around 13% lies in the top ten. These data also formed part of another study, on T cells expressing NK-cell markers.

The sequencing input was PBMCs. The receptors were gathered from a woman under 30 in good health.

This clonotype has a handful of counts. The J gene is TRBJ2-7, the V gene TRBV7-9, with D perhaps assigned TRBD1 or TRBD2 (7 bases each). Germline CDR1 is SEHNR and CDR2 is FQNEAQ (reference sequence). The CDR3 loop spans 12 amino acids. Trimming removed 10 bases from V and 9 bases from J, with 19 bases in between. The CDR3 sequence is CAILDRPGGQYF. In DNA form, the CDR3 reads TGTGCCATCTTGGACAGGCCGGGGGGGCAGTACTTC.

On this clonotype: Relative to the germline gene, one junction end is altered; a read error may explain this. Here the CDR3 DNA reads TGTGCCAGCGGGGTGGGGGGGACCGGCAATCAGCAGTTCTTC. Amino acids: CASGVGGTGNQQFF. The V gene is TRBV9, the J gene TRBJ2-1; 7 nucleotides align to TRBD2. The CDR3 runs to 14 residues. The germline CDR1 and CDR2 sequences are SGDLS and YYNGEE.

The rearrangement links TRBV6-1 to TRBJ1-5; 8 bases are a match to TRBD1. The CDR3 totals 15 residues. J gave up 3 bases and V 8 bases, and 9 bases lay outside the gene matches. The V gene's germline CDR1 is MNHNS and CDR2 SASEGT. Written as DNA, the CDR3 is TGTGCCAGCGGTAGGCGACAGGGGATCAATCAGCCCCAGCATTTT. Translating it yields CASGRRQGINQPQHF.

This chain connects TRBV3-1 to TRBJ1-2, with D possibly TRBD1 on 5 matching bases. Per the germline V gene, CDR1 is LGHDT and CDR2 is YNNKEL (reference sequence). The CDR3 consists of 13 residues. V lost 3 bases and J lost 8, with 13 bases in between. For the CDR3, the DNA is TGTGCCAGCAGCCAGGGGACCGTCGGCGGCTACACCTTC. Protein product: CASSQGTVGGYTF. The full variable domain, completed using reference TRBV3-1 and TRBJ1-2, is DTAVSQTPKYLVTQMGNDKSIKCEQNLGHDTMYWYKQDSKKFLKIMFSYNNKELIINETVPNRFSPKSPDKAHLNLHINSLELGDSAVYFCASSQGTVGGYTFGSGTRLTVV.

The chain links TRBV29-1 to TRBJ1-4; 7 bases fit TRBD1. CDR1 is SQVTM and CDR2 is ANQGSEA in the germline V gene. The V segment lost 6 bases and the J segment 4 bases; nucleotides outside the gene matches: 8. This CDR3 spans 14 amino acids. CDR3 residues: CSVGLTGSNEKLFF. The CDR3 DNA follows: TGCAGCGTCGGACTGACAGGGAGTAATGAAAAACTGTTTTTT.

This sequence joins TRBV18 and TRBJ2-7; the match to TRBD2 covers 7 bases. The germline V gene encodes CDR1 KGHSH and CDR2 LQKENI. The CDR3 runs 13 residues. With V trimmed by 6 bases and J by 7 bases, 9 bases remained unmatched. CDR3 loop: CASSGEGRREQYF. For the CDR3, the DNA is TGTGCCAGCTCGGGGGAGGGCCGACGGGAGCAGTACTTC.

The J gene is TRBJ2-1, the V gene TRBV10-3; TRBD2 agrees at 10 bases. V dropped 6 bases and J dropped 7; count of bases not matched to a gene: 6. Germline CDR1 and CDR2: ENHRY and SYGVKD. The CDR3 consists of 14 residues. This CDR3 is CAIRPSGRGNEQFF. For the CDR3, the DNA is TGTGCCATCAGACCCAGCGGGAGGGGGAATGAGCAGTTCTTC.

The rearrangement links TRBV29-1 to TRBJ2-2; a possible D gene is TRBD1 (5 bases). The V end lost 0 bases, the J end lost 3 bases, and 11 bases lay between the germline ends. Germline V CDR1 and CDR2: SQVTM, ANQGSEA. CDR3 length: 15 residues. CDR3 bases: TGCAGCGTTGAAGAAAGGGGCACCCACACCGGGGAGCTGTTTTTT. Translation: CSVEERGTHTGELFF.

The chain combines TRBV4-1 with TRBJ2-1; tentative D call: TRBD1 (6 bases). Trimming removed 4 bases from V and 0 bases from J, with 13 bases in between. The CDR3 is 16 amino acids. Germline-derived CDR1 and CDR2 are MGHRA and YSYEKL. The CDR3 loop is CASSRPTGASYNEQFF. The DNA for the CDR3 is TGCGCCAGCAGCCGACCGACAGGAGCCTCCTACAATGAGCAGTTCTTC.

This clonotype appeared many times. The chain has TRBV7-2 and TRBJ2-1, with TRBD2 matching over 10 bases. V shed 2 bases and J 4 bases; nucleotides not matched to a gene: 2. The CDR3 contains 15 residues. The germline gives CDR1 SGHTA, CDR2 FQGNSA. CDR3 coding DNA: TGTGCCAGCAGCTTATCACTAGCGGGATACAATGAGCAGTTCTTC. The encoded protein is CASSLSLAGYNEQFF. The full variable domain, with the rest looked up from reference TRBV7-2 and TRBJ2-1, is GAGVSQSPSNKVTEKGKDVELRCDPISGHTALYWYRQSLGQGLEFLIYFQGNSAPDKSGLPSDRFSAERTGGSVSTLTIQRTQQEDSAVYLCASSLSLAGYNEQFFGPGTRLTVL.

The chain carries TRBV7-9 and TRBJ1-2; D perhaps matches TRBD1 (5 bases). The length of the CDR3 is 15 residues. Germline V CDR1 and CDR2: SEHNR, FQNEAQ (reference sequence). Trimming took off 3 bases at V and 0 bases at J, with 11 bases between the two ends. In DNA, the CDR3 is TGTGCCAGCAGCTTTTTCGACAGTTCTAACTATGGCTACACCTTC. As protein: CASSFFDSSNYGYTF.

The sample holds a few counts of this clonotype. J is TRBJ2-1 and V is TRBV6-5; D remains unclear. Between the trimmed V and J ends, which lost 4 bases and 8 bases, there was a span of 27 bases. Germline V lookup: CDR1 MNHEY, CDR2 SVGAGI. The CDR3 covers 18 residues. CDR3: CASSSTIRGRWGIDEQFF. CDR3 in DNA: TGTGCCAGCAGTTCTACTATCCGTGGGCGGTGGGGTATCGATGAGCAGTTCTTC.

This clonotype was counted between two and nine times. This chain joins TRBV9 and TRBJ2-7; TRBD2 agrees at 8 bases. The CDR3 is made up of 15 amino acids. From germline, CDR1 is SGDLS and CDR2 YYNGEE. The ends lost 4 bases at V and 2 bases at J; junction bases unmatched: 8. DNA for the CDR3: TGTGCCAGCAGCCTAGGGGTACTAGCGGCCTACGAGCAGTACTTC. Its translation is CASSLGVLAAYEQYF.

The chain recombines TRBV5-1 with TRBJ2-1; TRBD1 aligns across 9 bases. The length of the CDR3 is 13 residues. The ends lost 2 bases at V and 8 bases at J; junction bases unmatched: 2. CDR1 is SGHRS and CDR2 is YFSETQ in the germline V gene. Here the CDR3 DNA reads TGCGCCAGCAGCTTCACAGGGGGCGATGAGCAGTTCTTC. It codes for CASSFTGGDEQFF.

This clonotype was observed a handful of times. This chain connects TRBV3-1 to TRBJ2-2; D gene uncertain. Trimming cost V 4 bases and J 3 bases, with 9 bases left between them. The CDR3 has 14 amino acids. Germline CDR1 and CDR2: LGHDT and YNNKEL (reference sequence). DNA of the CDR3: TGTGCCAGCAGCCCTTCCGAATACACCGGGGAGCTGTTTTTT. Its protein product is CASSPSEYTGELFF.

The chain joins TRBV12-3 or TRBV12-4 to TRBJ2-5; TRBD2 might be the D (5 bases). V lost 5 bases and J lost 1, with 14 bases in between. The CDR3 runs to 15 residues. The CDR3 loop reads CASSHFGRAQETQYF. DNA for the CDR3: TGTGCCAGCAGTCATTTCGGGCGGGCCCAAGAGACCCAGTACTTC.

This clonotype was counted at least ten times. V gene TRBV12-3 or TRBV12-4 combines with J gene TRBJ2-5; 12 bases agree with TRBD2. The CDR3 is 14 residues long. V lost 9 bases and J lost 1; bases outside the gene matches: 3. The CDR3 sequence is CASSLAGGQETQYF. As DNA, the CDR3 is TGTGCCAGTTCACTAGCGGGGGGCCAAGAGACCCAGTACTTC.

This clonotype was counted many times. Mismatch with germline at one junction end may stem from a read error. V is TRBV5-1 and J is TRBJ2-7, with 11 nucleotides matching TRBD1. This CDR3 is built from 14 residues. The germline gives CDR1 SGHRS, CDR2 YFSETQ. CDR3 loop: CASSPGTGGYEQYF. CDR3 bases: TGTGCCAGCAGCCCCGGGACAGGGGGCTACGAGCAGTACTTC.

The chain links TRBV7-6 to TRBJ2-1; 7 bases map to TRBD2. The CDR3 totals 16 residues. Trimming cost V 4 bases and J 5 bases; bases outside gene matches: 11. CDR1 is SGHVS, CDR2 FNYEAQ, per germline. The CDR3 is CASSWPPAGTDNEQFF. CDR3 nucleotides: TGTGCCAGCAGCTGGCCCCCAGCGGGAACTGACAATGAGCAGTTCTTC.

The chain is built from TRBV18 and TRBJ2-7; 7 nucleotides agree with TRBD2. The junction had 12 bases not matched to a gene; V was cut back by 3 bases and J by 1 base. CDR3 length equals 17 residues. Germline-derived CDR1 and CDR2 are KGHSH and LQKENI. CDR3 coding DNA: TGTGCCAGCTCACCCCGAGATCGATCGGGACTATCCTACGAGCAGTACTTC. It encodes CASSPRDRSGLSYEQYF. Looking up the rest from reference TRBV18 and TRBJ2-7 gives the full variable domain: NAGVMQNPRHLVRRRGQEARLRCSPMKGHSHVYWYRQLPEEGLKFMVYLQKENIIDESGMPKERFSAEFPKEGPSILRIQQVVRGDSAAYFCASSPRDRSGLSYEQYFGPGTRLTVT.